This T cell receptor (beta chain) was obtained from a study of type 1 regulatory T cells. Study details: This in vitro CD4 product, T-allo10, is enriched for Tr1 cells and alloantigen-specific.

This CDR3 spans 12 amino acids. V lost 5 bases to trimming and J lost 2 bases, with 8 bases between them. CDR1 is DFQATT and CDR2 is SNEGSKA in the germline V gene (reference sequence). One entry per CDR3 protein, called by TCRdb with MiXCR from the reads. This table holds 40,000 to 50,000 distinct CDR3 sequences, 12% found once. The sample holds many counts of this clonotype. Antigen unknown. Study results and limitations: Type 1 regulatory T cells had a more restricted TCR repertoire than non-type 1 regulatory T cells.

The specimen was cultured non-Tr1 T cells, either the whole culture or a sorted T cell fraction (not recorded which). The sequence derives from a human donor in good health. This chain links TRBV20-1 with TRBJ2-3; D is ambiguous. Here the CDR3 reads CSASGHTDTQYF. In nucleotides, the CDR3 is TGCAGTGCTTCCGGCCACACAGATACGCAGTATTTT.